This TCR beta chain is drawn from a study of T cell responses to AZD1222 COVID-19 vaccine. Study-wide findings and caveats: It was only after the peak T cell response that any repertoires were sampled. Spike was spanned by vaccine-associated CD4 TCRs, which were dominant at 160-218 and 743-854.

Remarks on this clone: Its antigen is as yet unknown.

Libraries were prepared by immunoSEQ multiplex PCR; TCRdb keeps only in-frame clonotypes and omits some of them. The repertoire consists of 55,000 to 90,000 clones, with 84% occurring once and the leading ten covering 8% to 10%. The sequence was obtained from an adult in good health. This material consisted of peripheral blood, taken on day 0 of AZD1222 vaccination.

CDR3 DNA: TGTGCCAGTAGTGTTGGGGAGACCCAGTACTTC. Its translation is CASSVGETQYF. This chain joins TRBV19 and TRBJ2-5; D unclear. This CDR3 is 11 amino acids long. Germline V gene sequence: CDR1 LNHDA, CDR2 SQIVND (reference sequence). Trimming pared 5 bases from V and 5 bases from J, leaving 6 bases between.